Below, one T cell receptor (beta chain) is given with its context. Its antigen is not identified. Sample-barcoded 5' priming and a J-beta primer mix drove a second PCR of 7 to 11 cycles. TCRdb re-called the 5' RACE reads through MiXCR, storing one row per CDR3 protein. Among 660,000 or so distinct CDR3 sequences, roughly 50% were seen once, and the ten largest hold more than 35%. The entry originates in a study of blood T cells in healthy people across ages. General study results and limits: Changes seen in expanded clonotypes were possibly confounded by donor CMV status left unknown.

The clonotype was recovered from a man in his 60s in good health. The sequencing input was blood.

In DNA, the CDR3 is TGTGCCAGCAGTTCCCCGACTAGCGGGGGGGGAGCAGATACGCAGTATTTT. Its protein is CASSSPTSGGGADTQYF. The chain is built from TRBV28 and TRBJ2-3, with 14 positions matching TRBD2. CDR3 length equals 17 residues. From germline, CDR1 is MDHEN and CDR2 SYDVKM. J gave up 4 bases and V 4 bases, and 7 bases lay outside the gene matches.